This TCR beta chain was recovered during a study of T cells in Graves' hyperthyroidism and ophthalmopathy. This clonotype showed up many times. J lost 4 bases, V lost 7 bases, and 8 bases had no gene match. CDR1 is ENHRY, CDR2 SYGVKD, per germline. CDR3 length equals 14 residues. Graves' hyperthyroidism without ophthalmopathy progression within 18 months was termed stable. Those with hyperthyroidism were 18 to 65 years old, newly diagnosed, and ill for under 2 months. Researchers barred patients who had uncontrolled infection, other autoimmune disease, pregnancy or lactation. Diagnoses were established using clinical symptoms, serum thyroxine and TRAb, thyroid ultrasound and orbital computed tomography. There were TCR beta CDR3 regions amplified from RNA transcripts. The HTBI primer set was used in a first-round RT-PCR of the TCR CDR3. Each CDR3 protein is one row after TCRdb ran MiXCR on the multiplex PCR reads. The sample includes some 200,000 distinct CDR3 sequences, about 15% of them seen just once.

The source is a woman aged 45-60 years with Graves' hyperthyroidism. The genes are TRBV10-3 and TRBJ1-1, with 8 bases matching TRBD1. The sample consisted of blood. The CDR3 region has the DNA TGTGCCATCACCAAAGACAGGGGTAGCACTGAAGCTTTCTTT. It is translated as CAITKDRGSTEAFF.